Listed here is a single T cell receptor (beta chain). Antigen unknown. The sample comes from a study of radiation and T cells in renal cell carcinoma. Sequencing used immunoSEQ multiplex PCR; TCRdb keeps in-frame clones, though not all of them. The profile covers tens of thousands of clones, with approximately 86% appearing a single time and approximately 22% taken by the ten largest. Study-wide points: In blood, top tumor clones expanded by 2 weeks, shrinking by 4.

J was trimmed by 5 bases and V by 5 bases; bases with no gene match: 9. CDR1 and CDR2 from the germline V gene are SGHVS and FNYEAQ. The CDR3 consists of 15 residues. Time point reported: blood 2 weeks post-SBRT. The sample's treatment: 15 Gy SBRT to primary tumor, nephrectomy 4 weeks later. The source of this sequence is a woman aged 50 to 60 with renal cell carcinoma. The sample in question was blood, obtained from a patient whose treatment included radiotherapy and nephrectomy. The chain carries TRBV7-6 and TRBJ1-1, with 9 bases aligning to TRBD1. In DNA, the CDR3 is TGTGCCAGCAGCCAGTCACAGGGGGCGCGGACTGAAGCTTTCTTT. Amino acids: CASSQSQGARTEAFF. Full variable domain (outside the CDR3, taken from reference TRBV7-6 and TRBJ1-1): GAGVSQSPRYKVTKRGQDVALRCDPISGHVSLYWYRQALGQGPEFLTYFNYEAQQDKSGLPNDRFSAERPEGSISTLTIQRTEQRDSAMYRCASSQSQGARTEAFFGQGTRLTVV.